These 13 T cell receptor beta chains share one sample of origin, sequenced in a study of cytomegalovirus exposure and HLA in healthy donors. TCRdb's table, derived via immunoSEQ multiplex PCR, lists solely in-frame clones and lacks some. Here the sample spans 100,000 to 120,000 clones, roughly 86% being singletons. The sequenced sample was PBMCs. The receptor source for this set is a woman between 18 and 29 years old in good health and CMV-seropositive.

The table lists this clone with a few counts. Here the CDR3 DNA reads TGTGCCAGCAGTTACTCGTGGGCTAGCGTAGAGACCCAGTACTTC. This translates into CASSYSWASVETQYF. The chain recombines TRBV6-5 with TRBJ2-5, with a tentative D call TRBD2 (6 bases). Trimming took 0 bases from V and 4 from J, leaving 12 bases between them. The CDR3 is 15 residues long. Germline V gene sequence: CDR1 MNHEY, CDR2 SVGAGI.

The chain carries TRBV11-2 and TRBJ1-1; tentatively, D is TRBD1 (5 bases). From germline, CDR1 is SGHAT and CDR2 FQNNGV. There are 14 residues in the CDR3. V was trimmed by 0 bases and J by 7 bases, leaving 12 bases between them. The CDR3 sequence is CASSLEPGGSEAFF. DNA of the CDR3: TGTGCCAGCAGCTTAGAGCCGGGGGGTAGTGAAGCTTTCTTT.

This sequence joins TRBV27 and TRBJ1-5, with 7 bases aligning to TRBD1. The ends lost 7 bases at V and 7 bases at J; junction bases unmatched: 4. CDR1 MNHEY and CDR2 SMNVEV come from the germline V gene (reference sequence). The CDR3 is 12 residues long. This CDR3 reads CASKTGAQPQHF. The CDR3 DNA reads TGTGCCAGCAAAACAGGGGCCCAGCCCCAGCATTTT.

The J gene is TRBJ2-5, the V gene TRBV5-6, with 7 bases matching TRBD1. V lost 5 bases to trimming and J lost 5 bases; unmatched junction nucleotides: 9. Germline values: CDR1 SGHDT, CDR2 YYEEEE. The CDR3 contains 14 residues. CDR3 bases: TGTGCCAGCAGGACGGGGAGCAGGGGGGAGACCCAGTACTTC. Translated: CASRTGSRGETQYF. Filled out from reference TRBV5-6 and TRBJ2-5, the complete variable domain reads DAGVTQSPTHLIKTRGQQVTLRCSPKSGHDTVSWYQQALGQGPQFIFQYYEEEERQRGNFPDRFSGHQFPNYSSELNVNALLLGDSALYLCASRTGSRGETQYFGPGTRLLVL.

J is TRBJ1-5 and V is TRBV4-1; 9 bases are shared with TRBD1. V shed 6 bases, J shed 0 bases, and the junction held 9 bases outside the gene matches. Germline V CDR1 and CDR2: MGHRA, YSYEKL. There are 17 residues in the CDR3. The CDR3 nucleotides are TGCGCCAGCAGAGCTACAGGGGGCCTAGATAGCAATCAGCCCCAGCATTTT. It codes for CASRATGGLDSNQPQHF.

The CDR3 coding sequence is TGTGCCAGCAGTTCCGGACAGGGCCCCAATCAGCCCCAGCATTTT. This encodes CASSSGQGPNQPQHF. The chain uses TRBV28 and TRBJ1-5, with TRBD1 identical over 8 bases. The CDR3 has 15 amino acids. The V segment lost 4 bases and the J segment 3 bases; nucleotides outside the gene matches: 5. CDR1 is MDHEN and CDR2 is SYDVKM in the germline V gene.

V is TRBV25-1 and J is TRBJ2-1; D may be TRBD2 (6 bases). V shed 1 base and J shed 1 base, with 11 bases lying between them. This CDR3 spans 16 amino acids. Per the germline V gene, CDR1 is MGHDK and CDR2 is SYGVNS. The CDR3 bases are TGTGCCAGCAGTGAATTCGGGACTCCTTCCTACAATGAGCAGTTCTTC. Its translation: CASSEFGTPSYNEQFF.

The chain combines TRBV5-6 with TRBJ1-2; no clear D. The CDR3 consists of 16 residues. Germline values: CDR1 SGHDT, CDR2 YYEEEE. V was shortened by 6 bases and J by 3 bases, with 21 bases between the two germline ends. The CDR3 DNA reads TGTGCCAGCACCGAACTAACGGAGATCCGGGACTATGGCTACACCTTC. As protein: CASTELTEIRDYGYTF.

This chain joins TRBV7-9 and TRBJ1-4; TRBD1 aligns across 7 bases. V was clipped by 5 bases and J by 5 bases; unmatched bases: 8. The CDR3 contains 15 residues. Germline values: CDR1 SEHNR, CDR2 FQNEAQ (reference sequence). CDR3 sequence (DNA): TGTGCCAGCAGCACCTCGGGACAGCAGAATGAAAAACTGTTTTTT. This encodes CASSTSGQQNEKLFF.

The J gene is TRBJ1-5, the V gene TRBV19, with unresolved D. CDR1 and CDR2 (germline): LNHDA, SQIVND (reference sequence). The CDR3 sequence is 13 residues long. The V end was cut by 6 bases, the J end by 2 bases, with 8 bases between. The CDR3 spells CASSAGGNQPQHF. The CDR3 bases are TGTGCCAGTAGCGCAGGCGGCAATCAGCCCCAGCATTTT.

This clone was observed once. The chain has TRBV2 and TRBJ1-5; 10 positions agree with TRBD1. V lost 6 bases, J lost 11 bases, and 10 bases stayed unmatched. The CDR3 has 14 residues. Germline V gives CDR1 SNHLY, CDR2 FYNNEI. The CDR3 protein is CASSGTGAGRAQHF. The CDR3 nucleotides are TGTGCCAGCAGCGGGACAGGGGCCGGGCGGGCCCAGCATTTT.

The rearrangement joins TRBV6-4 to TRBJ2-3; 9 nucleotides line up with TRBD2. The CDR3 spans 15 residues. Per germline, CDR1 MRHNA and CDR2 SNTAGT. V lost 0 bases and J lost 5; bases outside the gene matches: 3. The CDR3 loop is CASSDSAGGGDTQYF. In DNA, the CDR3 is TGTGCCAGCAGTGACTCAGCGGGGGGCGGAGATACGCAGTATTTT.

The chain is built from TRBV18 and TRBJ1-1, with D unresolved. Germline CDR1 reads KGHSH; CDR2 reads LQKENI. Between the trimmed V and J ends, which lost 6 bases and 0 bases, there was a span of 14 bases. The CDR3 contains 15 residues. As DNA, the CDR3 is TGTGCCAGCTCCCCCAACGGAGGGATGAACACTGAAGCTTTCTTT. Its protein product is CASSPNGGMNTEAFF.